This T cell receptor beta chain was documented in a study of T cell responses to AZD1222 COVID-19 vaccine. Study as a whole: Combined were second doses at about 4 or about 12 weeks.

Profiling relied on immunoSEQ multiplex PCR, and the TCRdb table lists in-frame clones only, not all of them. The data contain 95,000 to 150,000 clones, approximately 84% of them singletons. Germline values: CDR1 LNHNV, CDR2 YYDKDF (reference sequence). V lost 4 bases and J lost 2; bases outside the gene matches: 15. The CDR3 runs 18 residues. The source material was peripheral blood, sampled on day 0 of AZD1222 vaccination. The TCR originated in an adult in good health. The chain has TRBV15 and TRBJ2-5; TRBD2 matches at 8 bases. The CDR3 nucleotides are TGTGCCACCAGCACAAACGAACTCAGCGGGAGATTACAAGAGACCCAGTACTTC. This codes for CATSTNELSGRLQETQYF.